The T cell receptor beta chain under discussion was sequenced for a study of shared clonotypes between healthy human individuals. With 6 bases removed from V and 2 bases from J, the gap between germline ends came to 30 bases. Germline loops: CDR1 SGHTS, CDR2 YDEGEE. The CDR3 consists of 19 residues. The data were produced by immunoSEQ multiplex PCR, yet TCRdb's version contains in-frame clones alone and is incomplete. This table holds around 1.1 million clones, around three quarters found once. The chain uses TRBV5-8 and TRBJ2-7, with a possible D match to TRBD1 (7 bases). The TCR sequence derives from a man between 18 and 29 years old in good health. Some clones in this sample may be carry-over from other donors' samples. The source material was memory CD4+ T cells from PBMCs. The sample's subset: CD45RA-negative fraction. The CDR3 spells CASTQRSGGSAGFPYEQYF. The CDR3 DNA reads TGTGCCAGCACCCAGAGGTCAGGGGGAAGCGCGGGATTTCCCTACGAGCAGTACTTC.